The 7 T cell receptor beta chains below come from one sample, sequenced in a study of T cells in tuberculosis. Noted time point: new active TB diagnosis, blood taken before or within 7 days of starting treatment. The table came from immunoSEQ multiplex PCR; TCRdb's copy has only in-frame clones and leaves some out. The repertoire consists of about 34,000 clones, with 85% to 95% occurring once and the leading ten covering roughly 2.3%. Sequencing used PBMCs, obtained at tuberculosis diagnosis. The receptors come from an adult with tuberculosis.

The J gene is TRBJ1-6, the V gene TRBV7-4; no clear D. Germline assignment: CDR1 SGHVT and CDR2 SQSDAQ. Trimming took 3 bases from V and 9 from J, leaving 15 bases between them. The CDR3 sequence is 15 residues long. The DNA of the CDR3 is TGTGCCAGCAGCTTTTACCCCCCACCGGGTTCACCCCTCCACTTT. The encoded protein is CASSFYPPPGSPLHF.

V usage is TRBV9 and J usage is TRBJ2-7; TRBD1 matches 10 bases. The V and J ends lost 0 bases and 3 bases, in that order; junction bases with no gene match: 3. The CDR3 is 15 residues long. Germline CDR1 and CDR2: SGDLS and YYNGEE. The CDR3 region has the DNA TGTGCCAGCAGCGTAGGGGACAGGGGCTACTACGAGCAGTACTTC. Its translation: CASSVGDRGYYEQYF. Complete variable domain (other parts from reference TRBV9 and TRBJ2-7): DSGVTQTPKHLITATGQRVTLRCSPRSGDLSVYWYQQSLDQGLQFLIQYYNGEERAKGNILERFSAQQFPDLHSELNLSSLELGDSALYFCASSVGDRGYYEQYFGPGTRLTVT.

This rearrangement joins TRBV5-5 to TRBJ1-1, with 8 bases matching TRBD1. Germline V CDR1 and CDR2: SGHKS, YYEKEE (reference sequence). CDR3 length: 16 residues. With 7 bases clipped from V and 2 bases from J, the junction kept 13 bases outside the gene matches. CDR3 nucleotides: TGTGCCAGCTATCAGGGGGCAGTGGGATTAAACACTGAAGCTTTCTTT. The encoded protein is CASYQGAVGLNTEAFF.

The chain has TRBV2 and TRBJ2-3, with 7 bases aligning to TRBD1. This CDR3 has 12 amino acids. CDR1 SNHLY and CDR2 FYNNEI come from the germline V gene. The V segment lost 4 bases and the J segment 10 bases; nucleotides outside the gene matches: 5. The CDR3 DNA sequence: TGTGCCAGCAGTGGCCCAGGGGGAGCGCAGTATTTT. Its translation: CASSGPGGAQYF.

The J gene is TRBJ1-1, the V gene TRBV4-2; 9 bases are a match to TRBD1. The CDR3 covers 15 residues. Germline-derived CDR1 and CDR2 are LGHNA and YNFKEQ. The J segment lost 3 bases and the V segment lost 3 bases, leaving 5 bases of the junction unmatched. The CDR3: CASSQDGQGYTEAFF. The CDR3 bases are TGTGCCAGCAGCCAGGATGGACAGGGGTACACTGAAGCTTTCTTT.

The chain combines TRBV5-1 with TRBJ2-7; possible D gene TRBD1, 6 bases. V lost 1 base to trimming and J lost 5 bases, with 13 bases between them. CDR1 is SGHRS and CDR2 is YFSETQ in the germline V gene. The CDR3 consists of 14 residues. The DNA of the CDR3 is TGCGCCAGCAGCTTGTCGGCAGGGGCCCACGAGCAGTACTTC. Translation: CASSLSAGAHEQYF. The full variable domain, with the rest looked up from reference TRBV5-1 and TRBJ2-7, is KAGVTQTPRYLIKTRGQQVTLSCSPISGHRSVSWYQQTPGQGLQFLFEYFSETQRNKGNFPGRFSGRQFSNSRSEMNVSTLELGDSALYLCASSLSAGAHEQYFGPGTRLTVT.

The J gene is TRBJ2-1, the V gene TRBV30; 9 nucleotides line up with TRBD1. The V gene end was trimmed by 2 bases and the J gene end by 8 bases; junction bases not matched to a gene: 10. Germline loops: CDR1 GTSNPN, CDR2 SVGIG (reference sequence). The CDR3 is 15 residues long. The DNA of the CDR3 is TGTGCCTGGAGTCGCTGGACAGGGGTTGGCGATGAGCAGTTCTTC. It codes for CAWSRWTGVGDEQFF. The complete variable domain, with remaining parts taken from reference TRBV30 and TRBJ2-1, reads SQTIHQWPATLVQPVGSPLSLECTVEGTSNPNLYWYRQAAGRGLQLLFYSVGIGQISSEVPQNLSASRPQDRQFILSSKKLLLSDSGFYLCAWSRWTGVGDEQFFGPGTRLTVL.